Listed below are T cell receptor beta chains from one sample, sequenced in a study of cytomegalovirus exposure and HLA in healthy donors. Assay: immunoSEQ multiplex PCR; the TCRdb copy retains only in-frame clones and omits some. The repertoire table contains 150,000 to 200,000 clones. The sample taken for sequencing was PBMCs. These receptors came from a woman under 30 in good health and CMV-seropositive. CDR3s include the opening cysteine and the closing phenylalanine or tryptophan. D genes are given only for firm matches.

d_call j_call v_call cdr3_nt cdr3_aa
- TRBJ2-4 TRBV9 TGTGCCAGCAGCTTTGGCAGGGGGGACAACATTCAGTACTTC CASSFGRGDNIQYF
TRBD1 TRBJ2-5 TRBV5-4 TGTGCCAGCAGGAGGGACAGGGGGGGAGAGACCCAGTACTTC CASRRDRGGETQYF
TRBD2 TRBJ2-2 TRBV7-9 TGTGCCAGCAGCCCAAGACTAGCGGGAGCTTACACCGGGGAGCTGTTTTTT CASSPRLAGAYTGELFF
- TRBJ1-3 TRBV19 TGTGCCAGTAGTATAGAGGCCTCTGGAAACACCATATATTTT CASSIEASGNTIYF
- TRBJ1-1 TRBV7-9 TGTGCCAGCAGCTTAGGACCCCTCCAGGGGCGGACTGAAGCTTTCTTT CASSLGPLQGRTEAFF
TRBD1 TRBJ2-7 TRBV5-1 TGCGCCAGCAGCTTGGAGGGACAGGGAGGGGGCTACTACGAGCAGTACTTC CASSLEGQGGGYYEQYF
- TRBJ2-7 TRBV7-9 TGTGCCAGCAGCTTAAAGGTGGGGAGGAGGGCCTACGAGCAGTACTTC CASSLKVGRRAYEQYF
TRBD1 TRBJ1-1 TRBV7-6 TGTGCCAGCAGCTCTCGGACAGGGGGCCCCGGGAACACTGAAGCTTTCTTT CASSSRTGGPGNTEAFF
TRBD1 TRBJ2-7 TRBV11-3 TGTGCCAGCAGCTTAGGGGGACAGGGGAATCCCTACGAGCAGTACTTC CASSLGGQGNPYEQYF
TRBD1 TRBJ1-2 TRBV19 TGTGCCAGCCAGCAACAGGGGAACTATGGCTACACCTTC CASQQQGNYGYTF
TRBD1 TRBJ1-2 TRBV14 TGTGCCAGCAGCTCCCTTACAGGGGGAAGGTATGGCTACACCTTC CASSSLTGGRYGYTF
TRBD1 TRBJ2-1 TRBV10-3 TGTGCCATCAGCGGAACAGGGGCTAGCTCCTACAATGAGCAGTTCTTC CAISGTGASSYNEQFF
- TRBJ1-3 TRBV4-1 TGCGCCAGCAGCCAGAGACTCTCTGGAAACACCATATATTTT CASSQRLSGNTIYF
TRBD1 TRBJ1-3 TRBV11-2 TGTGCCAGCAGCTGGGGGACAGGGTCTGGAAACACCATATATTTT CASSWGTGSGNTIYF
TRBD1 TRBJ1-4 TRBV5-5 TGTGCCAGCAGCTTAACAGGGGATCCGGAAAAACTGTTTTTT CASSLTGDPEKLFF
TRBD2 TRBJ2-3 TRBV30 TGTGCCTGGAGTGCCGGGCTAGCGGGAGGAGATGCGCAGTATTTT CAWSAGLAGGDAQYF
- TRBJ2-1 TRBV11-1 TGTGCCAGCAGCCTGGAGCACGGCAGTCTCAATGAGCAGTTCTTC CASSLEHGSLNEQFF
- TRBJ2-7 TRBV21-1 TGTGCCAGCAGCGCACAACGGCAGCGTCCCTACGAGCAGTACTTC CASSAQRQRPYEQYF
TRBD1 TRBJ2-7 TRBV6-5 TGTGCCAGCAGTTACACGACAGGGTCGAGCTCCTACGAGCAGTACTTC CASSYTTGSSSYEQYF
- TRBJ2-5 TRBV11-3 TGTGCCAGCAGCCCCTCCGGGGAAGAGACCCAGTACTTC CASSPSGEETQYF
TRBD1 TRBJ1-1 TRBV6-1 TGTGCCAGCAGTCGGACGACAGGGACGGGCACTGAAGCTTTCTTT CASSRTTGTGTEAFF
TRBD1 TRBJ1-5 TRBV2 TGTGCCAGCAGTTCCGACAGGGTTAGCAATCAGCCCCAGCATTTT CASSSDRVSNQPQHF
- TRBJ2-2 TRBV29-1 TGCAGCGTTGCGTCGAACACCGGGGAGCTGTTTTTT CSVASNTGELFF
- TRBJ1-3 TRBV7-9 TGTGCCAGCACGTCCAGCTCTGGAAACACCATATATTTT CASTSSSGNTIYF
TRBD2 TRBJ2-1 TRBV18 TGTGCCAGCTCACCCGGCGGGAGGGCAACAGATGAGCAGTTCTTC CASSPGGRATDEQFF
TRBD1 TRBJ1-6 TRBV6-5 TGTGCCAGCAACCGGGACAGGAATTCACCCCTCCACTTT CASNRDRNSPLHF
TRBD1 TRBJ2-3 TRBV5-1 TGCGCCAGCAGCTTTTTGGACAGGGGACCCGATACGCAGTATTTT CASSFLDRGPDTQYF
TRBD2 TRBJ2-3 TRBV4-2 TGTGCCAGCAGCCAAGAGCGGGGGGGCTTCGATACGCAGTATTTT CASSQERGGFDTQYF
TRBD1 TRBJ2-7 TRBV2 TGTGCCAGCAGTGCAAGACAGGGGGCACGCTACGAGCAGTACTTC CASSARQGARYEQYF
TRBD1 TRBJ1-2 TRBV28 TGTGCCAGCAGTTTTTTACAGGGGTTCGATGGCTACACCTTC CASSFLQGFDGYTF
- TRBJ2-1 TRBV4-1 TGCGCCAGCAGCCAAGATTTCATGGGACTTTACAATGAGCAGTTCTTC CASSQDFMGLYNEQFF
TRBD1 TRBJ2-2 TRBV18 TGTGCCAGCTCAGGTACAGGGGACGCTTGGAACACCGGGGAGCTGTTTTTT CASSGTGDAWNTGELFF
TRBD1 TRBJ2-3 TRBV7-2 TGTGCCAGCAGCTCGCGACAGGGGGGGGCAGATACGCAGTATTTT CASSSRQGGADTQYF
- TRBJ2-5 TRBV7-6 TGTGCCAGCAGCTTAGCAGCCCGGGAGACCCAGTACTTC CASSLAARETQYF
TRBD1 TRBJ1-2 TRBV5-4 TGTGCCAGCAGCCCTCAGGGGGCGGTCCAGACCGGGGCCTATGGCTACACCTTC CASSPQGAVQTGAYGYTF
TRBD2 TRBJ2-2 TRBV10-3 TGTGCCATCGCGGGACTAGCGGACACCGGGGAGCTGTTTTTT CAIAGLADTGELFF
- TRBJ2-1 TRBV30 TGTGCCTGGAGCGCCGGGGGTAAAGGGTTCTTC CAWSAGGKGFF
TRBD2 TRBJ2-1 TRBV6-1 TGTGCCAGCAAGGTAGCGGGAGCGAATGAGCAGTTCTTC CASKVAGANEQFF
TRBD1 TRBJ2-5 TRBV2 TGTGCCAGCAGACGGGACAGGAGCCAAGAGACCCAGTACTTC CASRRDRSQETQYF
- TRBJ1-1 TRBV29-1 TGCAGCGTTGAAAATCCGGGTAGGAGCACTGAAGCTTTCTTT CSVENPGRSTEAFF
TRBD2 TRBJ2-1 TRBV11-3 TGTGCCAGCAGCTTAACAGCGGGAGGGTACAATGAGCAGTTCTTC CASSLTAGGYNEQFF
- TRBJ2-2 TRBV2 TGTGCCAGCAGCTCGGACAGCCCATCCACCGGGGAGCTGTTTTTT CASSSDSPSTGELFF
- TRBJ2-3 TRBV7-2 TGTGCCAGCAGCTTACGTCTCTTGGGGGGGACACAAGATACGCAGTATTTT CASSLRLLGGTQDTQYF
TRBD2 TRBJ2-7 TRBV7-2 TGTGCCAGCAGCCCCTCCGGGACTAGCGGGGGAGCGAGGGGCGAGCAGTACTTC CASSPSGTSGGARGEQYF
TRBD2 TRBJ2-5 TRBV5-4 TGTGCCAGCAGCCGTAGCGGGAGGGAGGAGACCCAGTACTTC CASSRSGREETQYF
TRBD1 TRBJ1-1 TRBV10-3 TGTGCCATCAGTGGGACAGGGGGGACTGAAGCTTTCTTT CAISGTGGTEAFF
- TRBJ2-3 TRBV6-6 TGTGCCAGCAGCCCCCGCGTCCGCACAGATACGCAGTATTTT CASSPRVRTDTQYF
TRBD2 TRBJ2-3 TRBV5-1 TGCGCCAGCAGCTTGGCGGGAGGAATTGCAGATACGCAGTATTTT CASSLAGGIADTQYF
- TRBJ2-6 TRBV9 TGTGCCAGCAGCGTAGTCGGCTCTGGGGCCAACGTCCTGACTTTC CASSVVGSGANVLTF
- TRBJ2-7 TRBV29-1 TGCAGCGCTAAAATCGGCGGTTCCGAGCAGTACTTC CSAKIGGSEQYF
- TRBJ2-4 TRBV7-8 TGTGCCAGCAGCGTGGACATTATGCTAGCCAAAAACATTCAGTACTTC CASSVDIMLAKNIQYF
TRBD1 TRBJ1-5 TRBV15 TGTGCCACCAGCATCAAGGGGGCAGGTCAGCCCCAGCATTTT CATSIKGAGQPQHF
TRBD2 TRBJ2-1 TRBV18 TGTGCCAGCTCACCGTCGAGTCGGGAGGACGCCGGGTTCTTC CASSPSSREDAGFF
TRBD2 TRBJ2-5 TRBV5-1 TGCGCCAGCAGCCGCCCACTCATAGCGGGAGGGTTAGAGACCCAGTACTTC CASSRPLIAGGLETQYF
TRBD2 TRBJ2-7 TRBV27 TGTGCCAGCAGTTCCCTCGGATGGTCCCAGCGGGAGGAGCAGTACTTC CASSSLGWSQREEQYF
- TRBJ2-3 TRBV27 TGTGCCAGCCGCGGGACTTCTCGGGATACGCAGTATTTT CASRGTSRDTQYF
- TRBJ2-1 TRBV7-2 TGTGCCAGCAGCTTAGTTCAAGGCGGTGAGCAGTTCTTC CASSLVQGGEQFF